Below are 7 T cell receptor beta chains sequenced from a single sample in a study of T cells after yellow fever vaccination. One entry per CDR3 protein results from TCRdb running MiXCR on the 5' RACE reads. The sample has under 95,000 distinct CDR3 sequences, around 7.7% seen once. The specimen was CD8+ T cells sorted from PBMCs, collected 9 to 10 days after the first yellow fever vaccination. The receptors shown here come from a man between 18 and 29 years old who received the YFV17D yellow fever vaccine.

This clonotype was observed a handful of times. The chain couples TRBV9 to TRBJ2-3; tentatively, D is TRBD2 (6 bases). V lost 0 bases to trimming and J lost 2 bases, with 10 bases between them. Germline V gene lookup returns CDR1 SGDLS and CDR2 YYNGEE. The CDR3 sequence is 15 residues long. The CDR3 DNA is TGTGCCAGCAGCGTAGAGGGACTCCACACAGATACGCAGTATTTT. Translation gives CASSVEGLHTDTQYF.

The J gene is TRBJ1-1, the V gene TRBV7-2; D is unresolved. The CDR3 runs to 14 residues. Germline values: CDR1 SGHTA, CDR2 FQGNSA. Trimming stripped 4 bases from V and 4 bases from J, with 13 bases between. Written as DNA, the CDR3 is TGTGCCAGCAGCTCCGGAGCCCTGGGCACTGAAGCTTTCTTT. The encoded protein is CASSSGALGTEAFF.

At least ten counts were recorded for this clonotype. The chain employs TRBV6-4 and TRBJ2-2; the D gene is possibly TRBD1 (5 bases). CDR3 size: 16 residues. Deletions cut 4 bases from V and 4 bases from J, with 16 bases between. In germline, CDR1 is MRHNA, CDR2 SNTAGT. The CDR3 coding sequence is TGTGCCAGCAGTGTATCCACCCAGGGCGGCACCGGGGAGCTGTTTTTT. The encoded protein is CASSVSTQGGTGELFF.

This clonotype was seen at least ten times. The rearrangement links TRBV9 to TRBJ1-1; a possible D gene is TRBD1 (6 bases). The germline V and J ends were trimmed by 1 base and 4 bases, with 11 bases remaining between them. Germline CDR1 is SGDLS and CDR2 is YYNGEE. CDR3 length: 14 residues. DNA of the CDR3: TGTGCCAGCAGCGTATCACAGGGAGGCACTGAAGCTTTCTTT. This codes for CASSVSQGGTEAFF. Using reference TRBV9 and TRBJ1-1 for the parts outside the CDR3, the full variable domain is DSGVTQTPKHLITATGQRVTLRCSPRSGDLSVYWYQQSLDQGLQFLIQYYNGEERAKGNILERFSAQQFPDLHSELNLSSLELGDSALYFCASSVSQGGTEAFFGQGTRLTVV.

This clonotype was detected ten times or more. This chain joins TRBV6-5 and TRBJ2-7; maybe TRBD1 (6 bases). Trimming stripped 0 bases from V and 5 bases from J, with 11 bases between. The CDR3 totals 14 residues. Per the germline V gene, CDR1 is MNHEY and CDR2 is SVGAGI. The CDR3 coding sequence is TGTGCCAGCAGTTACTCCGCGGACAGCAACGAGCAGTACTTC. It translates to CASSYSADSNEQYF.

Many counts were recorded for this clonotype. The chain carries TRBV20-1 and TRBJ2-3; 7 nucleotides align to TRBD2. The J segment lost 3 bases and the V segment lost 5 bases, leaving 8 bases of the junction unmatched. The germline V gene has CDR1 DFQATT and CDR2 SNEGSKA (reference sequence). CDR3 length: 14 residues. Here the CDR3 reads CSAPGLHGTDTQYF. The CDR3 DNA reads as TGCAGTGCTCCGGGACTACATGGGACAGATACGCAGTATTTT.

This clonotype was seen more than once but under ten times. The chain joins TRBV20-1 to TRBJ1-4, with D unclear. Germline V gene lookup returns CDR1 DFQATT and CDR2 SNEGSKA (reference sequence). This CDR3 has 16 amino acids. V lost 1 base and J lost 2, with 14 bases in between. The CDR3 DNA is TGCAGTGCTAGAGGATCAGTCGGAGTGACTAATGAAAAACTGTTTTTT. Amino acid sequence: CSARGSVGVTNEKLFF.